These 26 T cell receptor beta chains originate from one sample sequenced in a study of blood T cell repertoires in COVID-19 (TCRdb year 2020). Library construction relied on the immunoSEQ multiplex PCR assay. TCRdb provides this immuneACCESS table in a form limited to in-frame rearrangements. Some clones are lacking; in checked studies, under half of them reflect an unresolved V gene, and why the rest are absent is not known. In all, the sample holds roughly 100,000 clones, and around 80% of those were seen once. The top ten hold 6% to 6.5% of the sample. The sample comprised peripheral blood. The receptor source for this set is a man aged 80 or over with COVID-19, enrolled during active disease.

This clone has only a few counts. The CDR3 nucleotides are TGCAGTGCTAGTTTGAGGTTACAAGAGACCCAGTACTTC. Protein product: CSASLRLQETQYF. This chain links TRBV20-1 with TRBJ2-5; D ambiguous. CDR3 length equals 13 residues. CDR1 is DFQATT and CDR2 is SNEGSKA in the germline V gene (reference sequence). V was cut by 3 bases and J by 2 bases, with 10 bases left in between.

This clone was seen once. V and J are TRBV7-9 and TRBJ2-7; 9 nucleotides line up with TRBD2. Germline V lookup: CDR1 SEHNR, CDR2 FQNEAQ (reference sequence). The CDR3 covers 15 residues. Unmatched junction bases numbered 7, after V lost 1 base and J lost 6 bases. CDR3 nucleotides: TGTGCCAGCAGCTTAGTAAGGCTAGCGGGGATCGAGCAGTACTTC. Its translation: CASSLVRLAGIEQYF.

The rearrangement joins TRBV5-5 to TRBJ2-7, with no clear D. Trimming took off 5 bases at V and 4 bases at J, with 13 bases between the two ends. The CDR3 sequence is 13 residues long. CDR1 and CDR2 from the germline V gene are SGHKS and YYEKEE (reference sequence). In DNA, the CDR3 is TGTGCCAGCAGTAGAGACAACCGATACGAGCAGTACTTC. Residues: CASSRDNRYEQYF. Filled out from reference TRBV5-5 and TRBJ2-7, the complete variable domain reads DAGVTQSPTHLIKTRGQQVTLRCSPISGHKSVSWYQQVLGQGPQFIFQYYEKEERGRGNFPDRFSARQFPNYSSELNVNALLLGDSALYLCASSRDNRYEQYFGPGTRLTVT.

This clone was recorded once. The chain links TRBV7-2 to TRBJ2-7; 7 bases line up with TRBD1. The junction had 4 bases not matched to a gene; V was cut back by 8 bases and J by 0 bases. The germline gives CDR1 SGHTA, CDR2 FQGNSA. This CDR3 spans 13 amino acids. CDR3 sequence (DNA): TGTGCCAGCGGGACAGCCTTCTCCTACGAGCAGTACTTC. Translating gives CASGTAFSYEQYF.

This chain joins TRBV28 and TRBJ2-2, with 8 bases identical to TRBD2. Germline-derived CDR1 and CDR2 are MDHEN and SYDVKM. The CDR3 contains 16 residues. The junction had 4 bases not matched to a gene; V was cut back by 3 bases and J by 1 base. The CDR3 sequence: CASSFPGLVNTGELFF. DNA for the CDR3: TGTGCCAGCAGTTTTCCGGGACTAGTGAACACCGGGGAGCTGTTTTTT. Full variable domain (outside the CDR3, taken from reference TRBV28 and TRBJ2-2): DVKVTQSSRYLVKRTGEKVFLECVQDMDHENMFWYRQDPGLGLRLIYFSYDVKMKEKGDIPEGYSVSREKKERFSLILESASTNQTSMYLCASSFPGLVNTGELFFGEGSRLTVL.

The rearrangement uses TRBV28 and TRBJ1-5; D not resolved. Between the trimmed V and J ends, which lost 6 bases and 4 bases, there was a span of 4 bases. The germline CDR1 and CDR2 sequences are MDHEN and SYDVKM. The length of the CDR3 is 11 residues. CDR3 coding DNA: TGTGCCAGCAGCGTAAATCAGCCCCAGCATTTT. Amino acid sequence: CASSVNQPQHF.

This rearrangement joins TRBV6-4 to TRBJ2-6, with TRBD2 matching 12 bases. The CDR3 consists of 17 residues. Germline V gene data show CDR1 as MRHNA and CDR2 as SNTAGT. Losses at the gene ends were 2 bases for V and 4 bases for J; bases not matched to a gene: 3. The CDR3 is CASSDGLAGLGANVLTF. In nucleotides, the CDR3 is TGTGCCAGCAGTGACGGACTAGCGGGACTAGGGGCCAACGTCCTGACTTTC.

This chain's CDR3 is CASRGTGNPNEKLFF. For the CDR3, the DNA is TGCGCCAGCAGGGGAACAGGGAATCCTAATGAAAAACTGTTTTTT. The chain uses TRBV5-1 and TRBJ1-4; possible D gene TRBD1, 6 bases. V was cut by 5 bases and J by 3 bases, with 14 bases left in between. Germline V lookup: CDR1 SGHRS, CDR2 YFSETQ. CDR3 length equals 15 residues.

This chain links TRBV20-1 with TRBJ1-1, with D possibly TRBD1 on 6 matching bases. The V end was cut by 3 bases, the J end by 1 base, with 9 bases between. This CDR3 spans 13 amino acids. From germline, CDR1 is DFQATT and CDR2 SNEGSKA (reference sequence). CDR3 nucleotides: TGCAGTGCTAGTTCGGACAGGAACACTGAAGCTTTCTTT. Protein product: CSASSDRNTEAFF.

The J gene is TRBJ2-7, the V gene TRBV27, with unresolved D. Germline CDR1 MNHEY, CDR2 SMNVEV (reference sequence). There are 16 residues in the CDR3. The V end was cut by 0 bases, the J end by 0 bases, with 12 bases between. The CDR3 DNA reads TGTGCCAGCAGTTTATCGTCGGGTGTGATCTCCTACGAGCAGTACTTC. It specifies CASSLSSGVISYEQYF.

The chain employs TRBV14 and TRBJ2-1; D is unresolved. Germline CDR1 and CDR2: SGHDN and FVKESK. The CDR3 spans 14 residues. Trimming pared 3 bases from V and 3 bases from J, leaving 9 bases between. CDR3 DNA: TGTGCCAGCAGCCAGGCTCTAGACTACAATGAGCAGTTCTTC. Residues: CASSQALDYNEQFF.

The rearrangement links TRBV4-2 to TRBJ2-2; 10 bases line up with TRBD2. CDR1 and CDR2 from the germline V gene are LGHNA and YNFKEQ. V shed 1 base and J 0 bases; nucleotides not matched to a gene: 5. CDR3 size: 18 residues. CDR3 sequence: CASSQASGRTANTGELFF. The CDR3 nucleotides read TGTGCCAGCAGCCAAGCTAGCGGGAGAACCGCGAACACCGGGGAGCTGTTTTTT.

The chain couples TRBV2 to TRBJ2-3, with 7 bases fitting TRBD1. CDR1 is SNHLY and CDR2 is FYNNEI in the germline V gene. This CDR3 spans 13 amino acids. V was pared by 6 bases and J by 4 bases, with 4 bases of the junction left unmatched. This chain's CDR3 is CASRLQGPDTQYF. CDR3 coding DNA: TGTGCCAGCAGACTACAGGGGCCAGATACGCAGTATTTT.

This clone has just a few counts. This chain connects TRBV5-1 to TRBJ1-1; 9 positions agree with TRBD1. The CDR3 extends over 17 amino acids. J lost 5 bases, V lost 1 base, and 12 bases had no gene match. CDR1 is SGHRS and CDR2 is YFSETQ in the germline V gene. The chain's CDR3 is CASSLLSPTGGGTEAFF. The CDR3, as DNA: TGCGCCAGCAGCTTGCTTAGCCCGACAGGGGGAGGGACTGAAGCTTTCTTT. The variable domain in full, with the rest retrieved from reference TRBV5-1 and TRBJ1-1, is KAGVTQTPRYLIKTRGQQVTLSCSPISGHRSVSWYQQTPGQGLQFLFEYFSETQRNKGNFPGRFSGRQFSNSRSEMNVSTLELGDSALYLCASSLLSPTGGGTEAFFGQGTRLTVV.

J is TRBJ2-3 and V is TRBV5-6; D gene unclear. CDR3 length equals 15 residues. V was pared by 4 bases and J by 0 bases, with 12 bases between. The germline V gene encodes CDR1 SGHDT and CDR2 YYEEEE. CDR3 amino acids: CASSPPGHSTDTQYF. The CDR3 DNA follows: TGTGCCAGCAGCCCCCCTGGGCATAGCACAGATACGCAGTATTTT.

This chain connects TRBV19 to TRBJ2-3; 13 bases fit TRBD2. CDR3 length: 17 residues. V was pared by 10 bases and J by 0 bases, with 10 bases of the junction left unmatched. In germline, CDR1 is LNHDA, CDR2 SQIVND (reference sequence). CDR3 nucleotides: TGTGCCACGACATCCGGGACTAGCGGGATGAGCACAGATACGCAGTATTTT. As protein: CATTSGTSGMSTDTQYF. Combining the CDR3 with reference TRBV19 and TRBJ2-3 gives the whole variable domain DGGITQSPKYLFRKEGQNVTLSCEQNLNHDAMYWYRQDPGQGLRLIYYSQIVNDFQKGDIAEGYSVSREKKESFPLTVTSAQKNPTAFYLCATTSGTSGMSTDTQYFGPGTRLTVL.

The CDR3 reads CASSEHRGPTF. The CDR3 coding sequence is TGTGCCAGCAGTGAACACAGGGGGCCTACCTTC. J is TRBJ1-2 and V is TRBV6-1; 9 positions match TRBD1. V lost 2 bases, J lost 14 bases, and 3 bases stayed unmatched. Germline CDR1 is MNHNS and CDR2 is SASEGT. The CDR3 covers 11 residues.

The chain uses TRBV10-1 and TRBJ2-1; 12 nucleotides line up with TRBD2. Germline assignment: CDR1 WNHNN and CDR2 SYGVQD (reference sequence). Trimming cost V 2 bases and J 2 bases; bases outside gene matches: 7. The CDR3 runs to 18 residues. The CDR3 DNA reads as TGCGCCAGCAGTGAGGCACGACTAGCGGGAGCCCCCTACAATGAGCAGTTCTTC. Amino acid sequence: CASSEARLAGAPYNEQFF.

This rearrangement joins TRBV5-1 to TRBJ2-1; 7 bases are shared with TRBD2. V shed 0 bases and J 7 bases; nucleotides not matched to a gene: 10. The germline gives CDR1 SGHRS, CDR2 YFSETQ. CDR3 length: 16 residues. CDR3 region: CASSLESSGGINEQFF. CDR3 DNA: TGCGCCAGCAGCTTGGAGTCTAGCGGAGGTATTAATGAGCAGTTCTTC.

The chain links TRBV2 to TRBJ1-6; TRBD1 is a possible D gene (5 bases). The CDR3 length is 15 residues. V lost 3 bases, J lost 1 base, and 7 bases lay in between. In germline, CDR1 is SNHLY, CDR2 FYNNEI. The CDR3 loop is CASSEQGSYNSPLHF. The CDR3 coding sequence is TGTGCCAGCAGTGAGCAGGGTTCCTATAATTCACCCCTCCACTTT.

This chain joins TRBV7-3 and TRBJ1-1; 8 bases fit TRBD1. The CDR3 length is 15 residues. The ends lost 4 bases at V and 6 bases at J; junction bases unmatched: 10. The V gene's germline CDR1 is SGHTA and CDR2 FQGTGA. CDR3 region: CASSSSGGMGSEAFF. The CDR3 nucleotides read TGTGCCAGCAGCTCTTCAGGGGGCATGGGCTCTGAAGCTTTCTTT.

This clone has a handful of counts. The genes are TRBV6-5 and TRBJ1-1; TRBD1 might be the D (5 bases). Germline loops: CDR1 MNHEY, CDR2 SVGAGI. The V end was cut by 6 bases, the J end by 2 bases, with 13 bases between. The CDR3 totals 14 residues. Here the CDR3 reads CASSRDFRNTEAFF. The CDR3 nucleotides read TGTGCCAGCAGCAGGGACTTCCGTAACACTGAAGCTTTCTTT.

This chain uses TRBV5-6 with TRBJ2-5, with D perhaps matching TRBD2 (6 bases). V dropped 4 bases and J dropped 2 bases, with 12 bases sitting between them. This CDR3 spans 14 amino acids. The germline gives CDR1 SGHDT, CDR2 YYEEEE. The CDR3 protein is CASSQAGIQETQYF. CDR3 DNA: TGTGCCAGCAGCCAAGCGGGCATTCAAGAGACCCAGTACTTC.

The rearrangement links TRBV24-1 to TRBJ1-4; D possibly corresponds to TRBD1 (6 bases). This CDR3 region has 17 residues. Germline lookup yields CDR1 KGHDR and CDR2 SFDVKD. The germline V and J ends were trimmed by 7 bases and 0 bases, with 17 bases remaining between them. CDR3 amino acids: CATSSPLRGATNEKLFF. The CDR3 DNA reads TGTGCCACCAGCAGCCCTCTCAGGGGAGCAACTAATGAAAAACTGTTTTTT.

This clone was observed a few times. The chain has TRBV9 and TRBJ1-2, with 9 nucleotides matching TRBD1. Germline V gene lookup returns CDR1 SGDLS and CDR2 YYNGEE. The J segment lost 5 bases and the V segment lost 3 bases, leaving 8 bases of the junction unmatched. The CDR3 is made up of 15 amino acids. CDR3 in DNA: TGTGCCAGCAGCGCCTCGGGACAGGGAGGATATGGCTACACCTTC. It yields the protein CASSASGQGGYGYTF.

This rearrangement joins TRBV10-2 to TRBJ2-3; 13 bases line up with TRBD2. The V and J ends lost 0 bases and 6 bases, in that order; junction bases with no gene match: 6. The CDR3 spans 17 residues. CDR1 and CDR2 (germline): WSHSY, SAAADI. The CDR3 DNA follows: TGCGCCAGCAGTGAGTCCGGACTAGCGGGAGTAAGGGATACGCAGTATTTT. It translates to CASSESGLAGVRDTQYF.